This paragraph reports one T cell receptor beta chain. The antigen is undetermined. This entry belongs to a study of T-cell memory formation after mild COVID-19. Across the whole study: TCR clusters were mostly confined to one donor each. Findings and caveats of the study: Shrinking CD4+ clones were chiefly CM and EM; CD8+ ones were chiefly EMRA. Second-wave clones with a day 37 peak had unconfirmed SARS-CoV-2 specificity.

TCRdb independently ran MiXCR on the 5' RACE reads; one entry per CDR3 protein. In the table there are about 560,000 distinct CDR3 sequences, about 18% of which are singletons. Germline V gene data show CDR1 as SQVTM and CDR2 as ANQGSEA. Trimming left V 6 bases short and J 5 bases short, with 22 bases between. This CDR3 region has 15 residues. This chain links TRBV29-1 with TRBJ1-1; D not certain. The sample comprised PBMCs or a T cell subset sorted from them (not recorded which). This TCR was sampled from an adult woman who had mild COVID-19 (a few samples of this study predate the infection). Cell type and time point are not known. This CDR3 is CSVIPRLSARTEAFF. The CDR3 nucleotides read TGCAGCGTAATTCCCCGACTCTCCGCCAGGACTGAAGCTTTCTTT.